Presented here are 7 T cell receptor beta chains from one specimen sequenced in a study of regulatory T cells in long-lasting Graves disease. CDR3-region Arm-PCR and iRepertoire HTBI primers produced the TCR beta libraries. In TCRdb, the multiplex PCR reads were re-called with MiXCR into one record per CDR3 protein. The sample records about 350,000 distinct CDR3 sequences, 16% being singletons. Time point here: newly diagnosed GD, antithyroid drugs for less than 3 months. Preparation of the TCR library used RNA extracted from PBMCs. These data were also reused for a study on T cells in Graves' hyperthyroidism and ophthalmopathy.

Sequencing was performed on peripheral blood mononuclear cells (PBMCs), taken at new diagnosis, from a patient treated with antithyroid drugs. These receptors were taken from a middle-aged man with Graves disease.

Details on this clonotype: A single base separates this from a much larger clone, so it may be a read error. In this CDR3 the conserved last residue, phenylalanine or tryptophan, is missing, so a read error is likely. The chain couples TRBV7-9 to TRBJ1-4; 7 nucleotides agree with TRBD1. The CDR3 extends over 14 amino acids. J lost 7 bases, V lost 5 bases, and 7 bases had no gene match. The germline V gene has CDR1 SEHNR and CDR2 FQNEAQ (reference sequence). The CDR3 DNA follows: TGTGCCAGCAGCGCACAGGGGCCCGGTGAAAAACTGTTTCTT. It translates to CASSAQGPGEKLFL.

This clonotype was counted many times. The rearrangement uses TRBV12-3 or TRBV12-4 and TRBJ1-2; the D gene is possibly TRBD1 (6 bases). The CDR3 loop spans 19 amino acids. V was trimmed by 5 bases and J by 5 bases, leaving 30 bases between them. This chain's CDR3 is CASSLTGGGRSRWVYGYTF. Here the CDR3 DNA reads TGTGCCAGCAGTCTTACCGGCGGGGGCAGGTCGCGGTGGGTGTATGGCTACACCTTC.

The J gene is TRBJ1-6, the V gene TRBV4-2; 9 bases are a match to TRBD1. V dropped 0 bases and J dropped 11; count of bases not matched to a gene: 11. The germline V gene encodes CDR1 LGHNA and CDR2 YNFKEQ. The CDR3 runs to 17 residues. The CDR3 region is CASSQDPWDRARPPLHF. For the CDR3, the DNA is TGTGCCAGCAGCCAAGATCCCTGGGACAGGGCCAGACCACCCCTCCACTTT.

Ten or more counts support this clonotype. This chain links TRBV7-6 with TRBJ2-2, with D possibly TRBD1 on 5 matching bases. This CDR3 has 15 residues. Trimming took 2 bases from V and 5 from J, leaving 12 bases between them. Per germline, CDR1 SGHVS and CDR2 FNYEAQ. The CDR3 nucleotides are TGTGCCAGCAGCTTATTCCTCCCAGGGACCGGGGAGCTGTTTTTT. Its protein is CASSLFLPGTGELFF.

This clonotype has a count of ten or more. The chain couples TRBV20-1 to TRBJ2-5; weak D call: TRBD2 (5 bases). This CDR3 is built from 14 residues. V was cut by 0 bases and J by 5 bases, with 13 bases left in between. Per germline, CDR1 DFQATT and CDR2 SNEGSKA (reference sequence). The chain's CDR3 is CSARDHAWRETQYF. The CDR3 DNA is TGCAGTGCTAGAGATCACGCATGGAGGGAGACCCAGTACTTC.

The rearrangement links TRBV7-9 to TRBJ2-1; D is perhaps TRBD1 (5 bases). Germline loops: CDR1 SEHNR, CDR2 FQNEAQ (reference sequence). This CDR3 is built from 12 residues. V was clipped by 5 bases and J by 8 bases, with 10 bases between them. As DNA, the CDR3 is TGTGCCAGCAGCCAAGGGGCTGATGAGCAGTTCTTC. It encodes CASSQGADEQFF.

This clonotype was recorded at least ten times. The chain carries TRBV28 and TRBJ2-7; D is undetermined. V lost 6 bases to trimming and J lost 3 bases, with 6 bases between them. Germline lookup yields CDR1 MDHEN and CDR2 SYDVKM. The CDR3 totals 11 residues. CDR3 nucleotide sequence: TGTGCCAGCAGCTTGTTCTACGAGCAGTACTTC. Translation gives CASSLFYEQYF.